This TCR beta chain was observed in a study of human T cells and chemical hapten exposure (dated by TCRdb to about 2021). About the study as a whole: For sensitization, 2% DPC in acetone was applied to a 2 cm by 2 cm area of upper inner arm skin. Weekly therapeutic DPC doses were additionally applied to the scalp of patients throughout the roughly 23-week study period. Patch testing on the upper back used Finn chambers containing 0.01% DPC, with scoring done after 6 days according to International Contact Dermatitis Research Group standards. Alopecia areata with under or over 50% scalp involvement, alopecia totalis and alopecia universalis were represented in the patient cohort, which was mostly female. Libraries were pooled for sequencing, and variation in per-sample TCR yields was attributed mainly to small differences in library volumes within the pool. Peripheral blood TCR repertoire changes were tracked in vivo in alopecia patients during primary and secondary sensitization to the hapten diphenylcyclopropenone (DPC). Blood samples were taken from patients before sensitization (week 0) and then at 2, 6 and about 24 weeks after DPC sensitization. About 28 alopecia patients gave blood for TCR sequencing at one to four time points (pre-sensitization, 2, 6 and 24 weeks).

Libraries were made using RACE. Sequenced on a NextSeq 500. During library preparation, unique molecular identifiers were attached to individual cDNA molecules so that TCRs could be counted in a quantitative, reproducible way. For every blood RNA sample, sequencing covered both the TCR alpha and TCR beta chains. The paper's processing steps were these. A median of around 100,000 TCRs per sample was observed, with a range of roughly 23,224 to 750,000. The Decombinator software suite was used to annotate the V, J and CDR3 of the TCR reads. For PS versus PT1 abundance plots, all samples were subsampled to the same number of TCRs (28,000). Expanded TCRs were defined as absent before sensitization and observed at least eight times at the 2-week time point. TCRdb trimmed public reads at Q25 via fastp, called clones via MiXCR and kept in-frame beta chains. Entries that share a CDR3 protein sequence are merged under the most common genes and DNA. TCRdb, not the authors, supplied the V and J calls. The table for this sample lists 380,000 or so distinct CDR3 sequences; nearly 5% of them were counted only once. Under 3% of the sample is in the top ten clones.

Taken with the paper, the label for time point translates to: patch test 1, 2 weeks after DPC sensitization. Explained via the paper, the treatment or condition label denotes: therapeutic diphenylcyclopropenone sensitization with weekly scalp DPC. Blood at each patch-test visit was drawn before the patch test was applied. Patients were eligible if aged 18 to 70, diagnosed with alopecia and judged suitable for DPC therapy, and pregnant patients were excluded. Unfractionated whole blood was collected in Tempus Blood RNA tubes, and total RNA was extracted from that blood. Paper-wide results and their limitations: Patch test score correlated positively with the number of PT1 expanded TCRs, reaching significance at thresholds 8, 16 and 32 but not at 4. The number of TCRs above 1 in 1000 frequency did not change with DPC sensitization; there was no evidence of global repertoire structure alterations. Because every patient had alopecia, a presumed autoimmune disease, the patients' immune response might differ from that of healthy individuals. After repeated subsampling, the strength of the expansion versus patch-test correlation and the threshold at which it became significant changed. Compared with pre-sensitization or healthy control sets, expanded TCRs formed significantly more large CDR3 similarity clusters, which is consistent with antigen-driven responses.

The CDR3 holds 15 amino acids from the cysteine to the phenylalanine. Only CDR3 DNA is held: 45 bases, read in frame from base 1. V ends up 3 bases short and J 7 bases short, with an unmatched junction base count of 5. As encoded in the germline V gene, CDR1 is MNHEY while CDR2 is SVGAGI. This clonotype was counted ten times or more. The clone's antigen remains unknown. Qualities for individual bases were not recorded, and no much larger clone is one base off. This sample comprised whole blood, obtained in connection with sensitization to the hapten diphenylcyclopropenone (DPC). The source is a woman between 45 and 60 years old with alopecia areata. Some clones in this sample may be carry-over from other donors' samples. This receptor chain uses TRBV6-5 and TRBJ1-6, with TRBD1 identical over 8 junction bases. The DNA is as follows: TGTGCCAGCAGTTATCGAGGACAGGGAAATTCACCCCTCCACTTT. This encodes CASSYRGQGNSPLHF.